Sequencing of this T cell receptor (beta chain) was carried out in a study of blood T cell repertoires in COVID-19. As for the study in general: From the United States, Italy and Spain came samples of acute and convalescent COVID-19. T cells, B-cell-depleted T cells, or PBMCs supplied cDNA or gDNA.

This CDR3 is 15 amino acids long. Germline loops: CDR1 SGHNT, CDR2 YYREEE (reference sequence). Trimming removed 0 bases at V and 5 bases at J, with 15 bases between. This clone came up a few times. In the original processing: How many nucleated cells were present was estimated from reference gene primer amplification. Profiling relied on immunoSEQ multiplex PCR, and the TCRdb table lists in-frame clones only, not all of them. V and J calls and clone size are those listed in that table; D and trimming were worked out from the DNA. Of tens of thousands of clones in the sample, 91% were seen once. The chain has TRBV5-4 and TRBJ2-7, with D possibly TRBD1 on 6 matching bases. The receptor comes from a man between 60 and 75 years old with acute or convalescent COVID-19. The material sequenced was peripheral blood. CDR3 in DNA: TGTGCCAGCAGCTTGGTCGCAGGGGTGAAGGACGAGCAGTACTTC. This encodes CASSLVAGVKDEQYF.